A single sample is the source of the 9 T cell receptor beta chains below, sequenced in a study of blood T cell repertoires in COVID-19. Using immunoSEQ multiplex PCR, the repertoire was profiled, and TCRdb retains in-frame clones only, with some absent. Here the sample spans 150,000 to 200,000 clones, roughly 84% being singletons. Input material: PBMCs or T cells enriched from blood (not recorded which). These receptor sequences come from a woman aged 25 to 39 who had been exposed to COVID-19.

The chain carries TRBV27 and TRBJ2-7; D might be TRBD1 (5 bases). V was trimmed by 1 base and J by 4 bases, leaving 11 bases between them. This CDR3 spans 14 amino acids. Looked up from germline, CDR1 is MNHEY and CDR2 is SMNVEV (reference sequence). As DNA, the CDR3 is TGTGCCAGCAGTTTATACGCAGGGCCTTACGAGCAGTACTTC. Encoded protein: CASSLYAGPYEQYF.

The chain carries TRBV4-1 and TRBJ2-7, with D possibly TRBD1 on 6 matching bases. The CDR3 is made up of 16 amino acids. Germline V lookup: CDR1 MGHRA, CDR2 YSYEKL. Trimming stripped 1 base from V and 2 bases from J, with 15 bases between. The CDR3 DNA sequence: TGCGCCAGCAGCCAAGTAAGTGGACAGTCAGCCTACGAGCAGTACTTC. It yields the protein CASSQVSGQSAYEQYF.

J is TRBJ1-1 and V is TRBV19; D is uncertain. Trimming took 4 bases from V and 10 from J, leaving 19 bases between them. The length of the CDR3 is 14 residues. The V gene's germline CDR1 is LNHDA and CDR2 SQIVND (reference sequence). In nucleotides, the CDR3 is TGTGCCAGTAGTAGTTCGGGGAATACGCTTGGAGCTTTCTTT. Amino acids: CASSSSGNTLGAFF.

The chain has TRBV5-5 and TRBJ2-6; 11 nucleotides agree with TRBD1. The CDR3 spans 17 residues. CDR1 and CDR2 (germline): SGHKS, YYEKEE (reference sequence). Unmatched junction bases numbered 9, after V lost 6 bases and J lost 4 bases. The CDR3 here is CASNQDRGRSGANVLTF. The CDR3 DNA reads TGTGCCAGCAATCAGGACAGGGGGCGATCAGGGGCCAACGTCCTGACTTTC.

This chain joins TRBV5-1 and TRBJ2-3; D possibly corresponds to TRBD1 (5 bases). Germline V CDR1 and CDR2: SGHRS, YFSETQ. V lost 0 bases and J lost 2, with 7 bases in between. CDR3 size: 14 residues. The CDR3 loop is CASSLVGATDTQYF. CDR3 coding DNA: TGCGCCAGCAGCTTGGTAGGGGCCACAGATACGCAGTATTTT.

This rearrangement joins TRBV6-1 to TRBJ2-1; the D gene is possibly TRBD2 (5 bases). The CDR3 is made up of 12 amino acids. From germline, CDR1 is MNHNS and CDR2 SASEGT. The ends were cut back, 2 bases at V and 8 bases at J, with 7 bases in the middle. CDR3: CASSEPGYEQFF. The CDR3 coding sequence is TGTGCCAGCAGTGAACCGGGGTATGAGCAGTTCTTC.

To note about this clone: This likely came from a read error, as a far larger clone is one base away. Other DNA sequences in this sample translate to the same CDR3. V and J are TRBV9 and TRBJ2-2, with TRBD2 identical over 14 bases. Germline values: CDR1 SGDLS, CDR2 YYNGEE. This CDR3 comprises 17 residues. V lost 7 bases and J lost 0; bases outside the gene matches: 5. The CDR3, as DNA: TGTGCCAGCCGGGGGACTAGCGGGGGCTCGAACACCGGGGAGCTGTTTTTT. It yields the protein CASRGTSGGSNTGELFF.

The chain joins TRBV6-5 to TRBJ2-1; no firm D call. This CDR3 comprises 13 residues. CDR1 and CDR2 from the germline V gene are MNHEY and SVGAGI. V was cut by 7 bases and J by 8 bases, with 15 bases left in between. The CDR3: CASKRLASHEQFF. In DNA, the CDR3 is TGTGCCAGCAAGAGACTGGCCTCCCATGAGCAGTTCTTC.

In its sample, this clone was seen a few times. The genes are TRBV2 and TRBJ1-1; D might be TRBD1 (5 bases). The germline V and J ends were trimmed by 8 bases and 10 bases, with 11 bases remaining between them. The CDR3 length is 10 residues. CDR1 and CDR2 from the germline V gene are SNHLY and FYNNEI. The CDR3 here is CASGTGGAFF. CDR3 sequence (DNA): TGTGCCAGCGGGACGGGGGGAGCTTTCTTT.